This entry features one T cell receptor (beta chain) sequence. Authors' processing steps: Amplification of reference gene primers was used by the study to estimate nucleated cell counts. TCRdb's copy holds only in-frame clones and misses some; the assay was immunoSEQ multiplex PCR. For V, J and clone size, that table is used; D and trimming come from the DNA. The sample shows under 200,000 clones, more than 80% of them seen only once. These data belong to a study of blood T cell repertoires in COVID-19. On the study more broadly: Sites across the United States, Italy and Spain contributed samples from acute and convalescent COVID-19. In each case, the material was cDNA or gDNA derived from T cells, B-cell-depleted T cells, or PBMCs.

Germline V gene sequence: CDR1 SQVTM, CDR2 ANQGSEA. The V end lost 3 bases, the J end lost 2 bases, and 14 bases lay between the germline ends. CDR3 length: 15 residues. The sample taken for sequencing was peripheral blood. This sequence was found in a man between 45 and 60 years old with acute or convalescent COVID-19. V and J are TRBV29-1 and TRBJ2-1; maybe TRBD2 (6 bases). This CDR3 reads CSVDSAGGTYNEQFF. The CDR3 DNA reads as TGCAGCGTTGATTCAGCGGGCGGGACCTACAATGAGCAGTTCTTC.